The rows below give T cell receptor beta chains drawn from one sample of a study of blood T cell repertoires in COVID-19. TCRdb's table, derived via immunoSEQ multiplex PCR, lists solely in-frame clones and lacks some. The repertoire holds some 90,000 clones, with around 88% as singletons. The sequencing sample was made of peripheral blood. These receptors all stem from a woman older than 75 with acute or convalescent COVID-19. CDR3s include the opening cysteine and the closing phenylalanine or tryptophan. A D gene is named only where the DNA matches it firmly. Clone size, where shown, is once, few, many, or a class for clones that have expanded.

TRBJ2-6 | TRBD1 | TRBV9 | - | TGTGCCAGCAGCGTAGCAGGGGGCAGGGGGGCCAACGTCCTGACTTTC | CASSVAGGRGANVLTF
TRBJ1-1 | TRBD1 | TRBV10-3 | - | TGTGCCATCCGGGACAGCCATAACACTGAAGCTTTCTTT | CAIRDSHNTEAFF
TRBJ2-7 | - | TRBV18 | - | TGTGCCAGCTCACCGGCAGGGGCCTACGAGCAGTACTTC | CASSPAGAYEQYF
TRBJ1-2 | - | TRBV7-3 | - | TGTGCCAGCAGCCCAACCGGGGATAACTATGGCTACACCTTC | CASSPTGDNYGYTF
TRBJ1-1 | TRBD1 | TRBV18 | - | TGTGCCAGCTCACTGCGACCGGGACAGGGGAAAGCTGAAGCTTTCTTT | CASSLRPGQGKAEAFF
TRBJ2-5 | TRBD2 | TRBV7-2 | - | TGTGCCAGCAGCCCCCCCGGGGGGGCCCGTGAGACCCAGTACTTC | CASSPPGGARETQYF
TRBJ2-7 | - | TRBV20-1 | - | TGCAGTGCTAGAAAGCTGTACGAGCAGTACTTC | CSARKLYEQYF
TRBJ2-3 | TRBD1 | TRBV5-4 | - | TGTGCCAGCAGCAGCAGGGGGTTTATTCCCGATACGCAGTATTTT | CASSSRGFIPDTQYF
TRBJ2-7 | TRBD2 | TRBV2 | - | TGTGCCAGCAGGGGGGGGTATGGAACCTACGAGCAGTACTTC | CASRGGYGTYEQYF
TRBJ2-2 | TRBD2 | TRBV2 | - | TGTGCCAGCAGTGAACACGGGGGGTCGGTCGGGGAGCTGTTTTTT | CASSEHGGSVGELFF
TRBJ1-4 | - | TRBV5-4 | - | TGTGCCAGCAGCTTCTTCGGGCAGGGTGTCAAAAAACTGTTTTTT | CASSFFGQGVKKLFF
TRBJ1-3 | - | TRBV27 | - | TGTGCCAGCAGTCCACAGATCTCTGGAAACACCATATATTTT | CASSPQISGNTIYF
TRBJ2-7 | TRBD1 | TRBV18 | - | TGTGCCAGCTCACCGGGAACAGGGGGCTACGAGCAGTACTTC | CASSPGTGGYEQYF
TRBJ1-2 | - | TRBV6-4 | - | TGTGCCAGCAGTGCACAACCTGGGGGGGGCTCTGGCTACACCTTC | CASSAQPGGGSGYTF
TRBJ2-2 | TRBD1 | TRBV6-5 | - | TGTGCCAGCAGTCACACCGGGACAGGGACCGGGGAGCTGTTTTTT | CASSHTGTGTGELFF
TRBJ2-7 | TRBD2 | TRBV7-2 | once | TGTGCCAGCACAGTCAGGAGGACTAGCGGGGGCTCCTACGAGCAGTACTTC | CASTVRRTSGGSYEQYF
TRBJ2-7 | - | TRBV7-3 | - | TGTGCCAGCAGCTTTTGGACGGGGGAGAGCTACGAGCAGTACTTC | CASSFWTGESYEQYF
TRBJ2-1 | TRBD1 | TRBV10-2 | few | TGCGCCAGCAGTGAGTCCTTTTCCGGGACAGTGATGTTCTTC | CASSESFSGTVMFF
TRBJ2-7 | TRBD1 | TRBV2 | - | TGTGCCAGCAGGGGCAACAGGGGCGAGCAGTACTTC | CASRGNRGEQYF
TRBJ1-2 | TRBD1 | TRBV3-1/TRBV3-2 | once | TGTGCCAGCAGCCTCATCCCGGGACAGGGGGTCTATGGCTACACCTTC | CASSLIPGQGVYGYTF
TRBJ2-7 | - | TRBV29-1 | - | TGCAGCGTTGTCGGGACAAACTTTGGGGAGCAGTACTTC | CSVVGTNFGEQYF
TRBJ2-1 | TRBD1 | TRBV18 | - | TGTGCCAGCTCAAGACAGGGGCTGACCTACAATGAGCAGTTCTTC | CASSRQGLTYNEQFF
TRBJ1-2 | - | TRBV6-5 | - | TGTGCCAGCAGTCGTCAGGGTGCCTATGGCTACACCTTC | CASSRQGAYGYTF
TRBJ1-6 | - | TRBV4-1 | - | TGCGCCAGCAGCCCTCAGTCAAATTCACCCCTCCACTTT | CASSPQSNSPLHF
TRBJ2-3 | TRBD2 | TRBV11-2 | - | TGTGCCAGCAGAGAGCGGGGGAAGGCAGATACGCAGTATTTT | CASRERGKADTQYF
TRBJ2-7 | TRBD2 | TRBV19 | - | TGTGCCAGTAGTCCGCGGGAGGGGGTTACCTACGAGCAGTACTTC | CASSPREGVTYEQYF
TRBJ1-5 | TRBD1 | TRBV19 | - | TGTGCCAGTAGTCTGATGTCCGGGACAGCCGACAATCAGCCCCAGCATTTT | CASSLMSGTADNQPQHF
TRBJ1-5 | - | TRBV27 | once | TGTGCCAGCAGCAGGGGCACGAGGGGTGGCAATCAGCCCCAGCATTTT | CASSRGTRGGNQPQHF
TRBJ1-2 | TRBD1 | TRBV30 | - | TGTGCCTGGAGGCAGACAGGGGGCTATGGCTACACCTTC | CAWRQTGGYGYTF
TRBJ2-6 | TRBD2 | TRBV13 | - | TGTGCCAGCAGCACCGAGGGGACTAGCGGGGGGTTTGGGGCCAACGTCCTGACTTTC | CASSTEGTSGGFGANVLTF
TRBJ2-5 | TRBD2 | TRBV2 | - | TGTGCCAGCAGAACGGGAGGAGAGACCCAGTACTTC | CASRTGGETQYF
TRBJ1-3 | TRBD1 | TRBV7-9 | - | TGTGCCAGCAGTCCCGGGGACAGCTCTGGAAACACCATATATTTT | CASSPGDSSGNTIYF
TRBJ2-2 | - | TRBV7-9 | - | TGTGCCAGCAGCCCGGTCCGCGCCGGGGAGCTGTTTTTT | CASSPVRAGELFF
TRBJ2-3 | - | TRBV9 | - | TGTGCCAGCAGCCCAACGACGGGGTCGACAGATACGCAGTATTTT | CASSPTTGSTDTQYF
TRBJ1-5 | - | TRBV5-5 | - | TGTGCCAGCAGCTTGGGAAGGGGGAATCAGCCCCAGCATTTT | CASSLGRGNQPQHF
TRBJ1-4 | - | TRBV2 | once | TGTGCCAGCAGCCAGAATGAAAAACTGTTTTTT | CASSQNEKLFF
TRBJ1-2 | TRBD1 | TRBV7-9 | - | TGTGCCAGTGGGACAGGGGCGTACCCCCTCTATGGCTACACCTTC | CASGTGAYPLYGYTF
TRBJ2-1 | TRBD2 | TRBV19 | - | TGTGCCACCAAGACTAGCGGGCGCTACAATGAGCAGTTCTTC | CATKTSGRYNEQFF
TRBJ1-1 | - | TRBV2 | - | TGTGCCAGCAGTTACAAGAACACTGAAGCTTTCTTT | CASSYKNTEAFF
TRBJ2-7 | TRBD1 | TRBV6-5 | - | TGTGCCAGCATTGCAGGGACAGCCGAGCAGTACTTC | CASIAGTAEQYF
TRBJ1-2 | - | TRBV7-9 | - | TGTGCCAGCAGCCTCGAGGGGGGGTCGAGCTACACCTTC | CASSLEGGSSYTF
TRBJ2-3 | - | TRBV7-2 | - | TGTGCCAGCACCTCTTACCTCGGACTCGTCACAGATACGCAGTATTTT | CASTSYLGLVTDTQYF
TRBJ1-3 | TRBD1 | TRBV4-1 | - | TGCGCCAGCAGCCAAGAGGGTCGGCCAGGGGGACGGGGAAACACCATATATTTT | CASSQEGRPGGRGNTIYF
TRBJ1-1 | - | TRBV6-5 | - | TGTGCCAGCAGTTACTACGGGGAAACTGAAGCTTTCTTT | CASSYYGETEAFF
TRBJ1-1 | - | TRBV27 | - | TGTGCCAGCAGTCTAAGCCCACAGGGCACTGAAGCTTTCTTT | CASSLSPQGTEAFF
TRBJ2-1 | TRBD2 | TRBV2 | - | TGTGCCAGCAGTGCGGGCGGGGGGGCGAATGAGCAGTTCTTC | CASSAGGGANEQFF
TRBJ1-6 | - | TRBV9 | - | TGTGCCAGCAGCGTAGGACGGAGCTCCTATAATTCACCCCTCCACTTT | CASSVGRSSYNSPLHF
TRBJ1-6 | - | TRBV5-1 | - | TGCGCCAGCAGCTTGAGTCAGGGCAATTCACCCCTCCACTTT | CASSLSQGNSPLHF
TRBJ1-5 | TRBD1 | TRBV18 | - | TGTGCCAGCTCATTCGGACAGGGGGCAGGTCAGCCCCAGCATTTT | CASSFGQGAGQPQHF
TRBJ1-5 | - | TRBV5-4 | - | TGTGCCAGCAGCTTAGCGGAGAGCAATCAGCCCCAGCATTTT | CASSLAESNQPQHF